These 26 T cell receptor beta chains share one sample of origin, sequenced in a study of cytomegalovirus exposure and HLA in healthy donors. Researchers ran the PCR with 60 Vbeta and 13 Jbeta primers. Libraries were prepared by immunoSEQ multiplex PCR; TCRdb keeps only in-frame clonotypes and omits some of them. Of roughly 100,000 clones listed, under 85% are singletons. Sequenced: PBMCs. These receptors originate from a man in his forties in good health and CMV-seronegative.

The rearrangement uses TRBV7-2 and TRBJ2-7; weak D call: TRBD2 (5 bases). V was trimmed by 1 base and J by 0 bases, leaving 7 bases between them. CDR1 is SGHTA and CDR2 is FQGNSA in the germline V gene. The CDR3 contains 14 residues. The CDR3 loop reads CASSLDGDSYEQYF. Here the CDR3 DNA reads TGTGCCAGCAGCTTAGACGGGGACTCCTACGAGCAGTACTTC.

The V gene is TRBV5-1, the J gene TRBJ2-5; D may be TRBD1 (6 bases). The CDR3 is made up of 13 amino acids. Germline CDR1 reads SGHRS; CDR2 reads YFSETQ. The ends were cut back, 5 bases at V and 2 bases at J, with 10 bases in the middle. The CDR3 sequence is CASSSRGQETQYF. The CDR3 DNA reads as TGCGCCAGCAGTTCCAGGGGACAAGAGACCCAGTACTTC.

The rearrangement joins TRBV29-1 to TRBJ1-2; D is possibly TRBD1 (6 bases). Deletions cut 0 bases from V and 2 bases from J, with 19 bases between. Per the germline V gene, CDR1 is SQVTM and CDR2 is ANQGSEA. The CDR3 runs 17 residues. As DNA, the CDR3 is TGCAGCGTTGAAGAAGACTTGATACAGGGATCCAACTATGGCTACACCTTC. This gives the protein CSVEEDLIQGSNYGYTF.

This chain connects TRBV5-4 to TRBJ2-5, with 9 positions matching TRBD2. Germline V CDR1 and CDR2: SGHNT, YYREEE (reference sequence). V shed 4 bases and J 8 bases; nucleotides not matched to a gene: 12. The CDR3 covers 15 residues. CDR3 bases: TGTGCCAGCAGCCCGGGACTAGCACAGATGGATACCCAGTACTTC. Protein product: CASSPGLAQMDTQYF.

The chain employs TRBV4-1 and TRBJ1-2, with 9 bases aligning to TRBD1. Looked up from germline, CDR1 is MGHRA and CDR2 is YSYEKL. The length of the CDR3 is 17 residues. Germline trimming cut 1 base from V and 3 bases from J; bases unmatched to any gene: 9. CDR3 loop: CASSQGDGTGSDYGYTF. CDR3 nucleotide sequence: TGCGCCAGCAGCCAAGGAGACGGGACAGGGAGCGACTATGGCTACACCTTC.

The chain combines TRBV10-3 with TRBJ1-4; TRBD1 aligns across 7 bases. V was clipped by 5 bases and J by 2 bases; unmatched bases: 5. Germline V gene sequence: CDR1 ENHRY, CDR2 SYGVKD. The CDR3 sequence is 15 residues long. The CDR3 DNA is TGTGCCATCAGTCGGGACAGTGCTACTAATGAAAAACTGTTTTTT. Its protein is CAISRDSATNEKLFF.

The chain employs TRBV6-5 and TRBJ2-5; 12 positions agree with TRBD1. Germline CDR1 MNHEY, CDR2 SVGAGI. V was pared by 6 bases and J by 5 bases, with 7 bases of the junction left unmatched. The CDR3 spans 15 residues. This chain's CDR3 is CASSLPGQGAETQYF. DNA for the CDR3: TGTGCCAGCAGCTTACCGGGACAGGGGGCCGAGACCCAGTACTTC.

V and J are TRBV19 and TRBJ2-2, with D tentatively TRBD2 (6 bases). The CDR3 covers 13 residues. Trimming left V 6 bases short and J 1 base short, with 6 bases between. Germline V gives CDR1 LNHDA, CDR2 SQIVND (reference sequence). CDR3 in DNA: TGTGCCAGTAGGGGAGGGAACACCGGGGAGCTGTTTTTT. Residues: CASRGGNTGELFF.

This chain connects TRBV6-5 to TRBJ2-7, with TRBD1 matching 9 bases. Germline-derived CDR1 and CDR2 are MNHEY and SVGAGI. The CDR3 has 13 amino acids. Losses at the gene ends were 5 bases for V and 1 base for J; bases not matched to a gene: 0. The DNA for the CDR3 is TGTGCCAGCAGTGGGACAGGGTCCTACGAGCAGTACTTC. This encodes CASSGTGSYEQYF.

The rearrangement links TRBV5-1 to TRBJ2-3, with D hard to call. The CDR3 has 13 amino acids. V was trimmed by 2 bases and J by 1 base, leaving 5 bases between them. Germline V gene lookup returns CDR1 SGHRS and CDR2 YFSETQ. This CDR3 reads CASSFSGTDTQYF. The CDR3 nucleotides read TGCGCCAGCAGCTTTTCTGGCACAGATACGCAGTATTTT.

The chain joins TRBV18 to TRBJ1-5, with 7 positions matching TRBD1. Germline trimming cut 3 bases from V and 7 bases from J; bases unmatched to any gene: 9. Germline V gene lookup returns CDR1 KGHSH and CDR2 LQKENI. The CDR3 has 15 amino acids. The CDR3: CASSPTQGVGQPQHF. CDR3 DNA: TGTGCCAGCTCACCCACGCAGGGGGTCGGACAGCCCCAGCATTTT.

The V gene is TRBV7-9, the J gene TRBJ2-3, with 7 bases identical to TRBD1. Germline V gives CDR1 SEHNR, CDR2 FQNEAQ (reference sequence). J lost 7 bases, V lost 6 bases, and 7 bases had no gene match. The CDR3 runs to 13 residues. CDR3: CASSSSGQYTQYF. CDR3 in DNA: TGTGCCAGCAGTTCATCGGGACAGTATACGCAGTATTTT.

This chain uses TRBV9 with TRBJ1-4; D is perhaps TRBD1 (5 bases). This CDR3 is 13 amino acids long. Per germline, CDR1 SGDLS and CDR2 YYNGEE. With 2 bases removed from V and 7 bases from J, the gap between germline ends came to 9 bases. The CDR3, as DNA: TGTGCCAGCAGCGTTATCGGGGGTGAAAAACTGTTTTTT. Its protein product is CASSVIGGEKLFF. Full variable domain (missing parts from reference TRBV9 and TRBJ1-4): DSGVTQTPKHLITATGQRVTLRCSPRSGDLSVYWYQQSLDQGLQFLIQYYNGEERAKGNILERFSAQQFPDLHSELNLSSLELGDSALYFCASSVIGGEKLFFGSGTQLSVL.

The chain couples TRBV7-2 to TRBJ1-5; 8 nucleotides line up with TRBD1. The CDR3 has 13 amino acids. Losses at the gene ends were 6 bases for V and 6 bases for J; bases not matched to a gene: 4. Germline V gene sequence: CDR1 SGHTA, CDR2 FQGNSA. CDR3 nucleotide sequence: TGTGCCAGCAGTCCGGACAGGGCTCAGCCCCAGCATTTT. This gives the protein CASSPDRAQPQHF.

In its sample, this clone was seen a few times. V gene TRBV29-1 combines with J gene TRBJ2-7, with D perhaps matching TRBD2 (6 bases). Trimming stripped 2 bases from V and 4 bases from J, with 15 bases between. The V gene's germline CDR1 is SQVTM and CDR2 ANQGSEA. The CDR3 covers 14 residues. The CDR3 coding sequence is TGCAGCGTTGAACGTGCGGAGGGAACTTACGAGCAGTACTTC. It is translated as CSVERAEGTYEQYF.

The chain couples TRBV5-1 to TRBJ2-7; TRBD1 agrees at 9 bases. The CDR3 extends over 16 amino acids. Germline trimming cut 4 bases from V and 6 bases from J; bases unmatched to any gene: 14. Germline CDR1 reads SGHRS; CDR2 reads YFSETQ. For the CDR3, the DNA is TGCGCCAGCAGCCCGACGGGGGGACAGGGATCGGGCGAGCAGTACTTC. This gives the protein CASSPTGGQGSGEQYF.

This sequence joins TRBV7-3 and TRBJ2-1, with 11 bases that match TRBD2. The germline CDR1 and CDR2 sequences are SGHTA and FQGTGA. The CDR3 spans 16 residues. Trimming at V came to 2 bases and at J to 3 bases, leaving 3 bases not matched to a gene. The CDR3 nucleotides are TGTGCCAGCAGCTTAGTAGCGGGGGGGCACTACAATGAGCAGTTCTTC. It specifies CASSLVAGGHYNEQFF.

V and J are TRBV23-1 and TRBJ1-5; 7 nucleotides line up with TRBD1. TRBV23-1 is designated an ORF whose function remains uncertain. This CDR3 contains 16 residues. J was trimmed by 7 bases and V by 3 bases; bases with no gene match: 12. Written as DNA, the CDR3 is TGCGCCAGCAGTCACATAACAGGGGAAAGAGTGCAGCCCCAGCATTTT. The encoded protein is CASSHITGERVQPQHF.

This clone was counted a few times. V and J are TRBV29-1 and TRBJ1-4; 7 nucleotides agree with TRBD1. Germline-derived CDR1 and CDR2 are SQVTM and ANQGSEA. V dropped 0 bases and J dropped 8; count of bases not matched to a gene: 3. The length of the CDR3 is 13 residues. Written as DNA, the CDR3 is TGCAGCGTTGAAGATCAGGGGGTCGAAAAACTGTTTTTT. Protein sequence: CSVEDQGVEKLFF.

The rearrangement uses TRBV27 and TRBJ1-1, with TRBD1 identical over 9 bases. CDR1 and CDR2 from the germline V gene are MNHEY and SMNVEV (reference sequence). The CDR3 totals 13 residues. J gave up 1 base and V 10 bases, and 4 bases lay outside the gene matches. The CDR3 sequence: CATRDRENTEAFF. The CDR3 nucleotides are TGTGCCACAAGGGACAGGGAGAACACTGAAGCTTTCTTT.

The chain couples TRBV7-9 to TRBJ2-3; 9 positions agree with TRBD2. The CDR3 loop spans 16 amino acids. The germline gives CDR1 SEHNR, CDR2 FQNEAQ (reference sequence). V shed 1 base, J shed 1 base, and the junction held 3 bases outside the gene matches. The CDR3 protein is CASSLGASGGTDTQYF. The CDR3 DNA is TGTGCCAGCAGCTTAGGGGCTAGCGGGGGCACAGATACGCAGTATTTT. The variable domain in full, with the rest retrieved from reference TRBV7-9 and TRBJ2-3, is DTGVSQNPRHKITKRGQNVTFRCDPISEHNRLYWYRQTLGQGPEFLTYFQNEAQLEKSRLLSDRFSAERPKGSFSTLEIQRTEQGDSAMYLCASSLGASGGTDTQYFGPGTRLTVL.

This clone was recorded once. The chain joins TRBV5-1 to TRBJ2-5; D is uncertain. Germline CDR1 reads SGHRS; CDR2 reads YFSETQ. The CDR3 sequence is 13 residues long. The ends were cut back, 4 bases at V and 5 bases at J, with 12 bases in the middle. The CDR3 is CASSAPVEETQYF. Written as DNA, the CDR3 is TGCGCCAGCAGCGCGCCGGTAGAGGAGACCCAGTACTTC. The full variable domain, in which reference TRBV5-1 and TRBJ2-5 provide the parts outside the CDR3, is KAGVTQTPRYLIKTRGQQVTLSCSPISGHRSVSWYQQTPGQGLQFLFEYFSETQRNKGNFPGRFSGRQFSNSRSEMNVSTLELGDSALYLCASSAPVEETQYFGPGTRLLVL.

This chain uses TRBV7-2 with TRBJ2-7, with 7 positions matching TRBD1. Per the germline V gene, CDR1 is SGHTA and CDR2 is FQGNSA. The V gene end was trimmed by 3 bases and the J gene end by 2 bases; junction bases not matched to a gene: 4. The CDR3 has 14 amino acids. The DNA for the CDR3 is TGTGCCAGCAGCTTCGGGACAGCAACCTACGAGCAGTACTTC. Encoded protein: CASSFGTATYEQYF.

The chain combines TRBV4-3 with TRBJ2-5; TRBD2 might be the D (6 bases). The V and J ends lost 0 bases and 5 bases respectively, with 7 bases between them. Per germline, CDR1 LGHNA and CDR2 YSLEER. The CDR3 length is 13 residues. As DNA, the CDR3 is TGCGCCAGCAGCCAAGATCGGGGGGAGACCCAGTACTTC. Amino acid sequence: CASSQDRGETQYF.

The chain employs TRBV6-4 and TRBJ2-7; 9 bases align to TRBD1. This CDR3 has 14 residues. V lost 3 bases and J lost 3; bases outside the gene matches: 3. Germline CDR1 MRHNA, CDR2 SNTAGT. The CDR3 region is CASSESTGGYEQYF. CDR3 DNA sequence: TGTGCCAGCAGTGAGTCGACAGGGGGCTACGAGCAGTACTTC.

V is TRBV12-5 and J is TRBJ2-3; 9 bases are a match to TRBD2. The germline V gene encodes CDR1 LGHNT and CDR2 FRNRAP. J gave up 3 bases and V 5 bases, and 6 bases lay outside the gene matches. The CDR3 has 15 residues. Here the CDR3 DNA reads TGTGCTAGTGGTAGACTAGCGGAGACGACAGATACGCAGTATTTT. This encodes CASGRLAETTDTQYF.